This T cell receptor (beta chain) appears in the sequencing data of a study of blood T cell repertoires in COVID-19 (dated by TCRdb to the early 2020s). In the study overall: Samples covering the acute and convalescent phases of COVID-19 were provided by collaborators in the United States, Italy and Spain. The material from the prospective study consisted of cDNA or gDNA derived from T cells, B-cell-depleted T cells, or PBMCs. Deeply sampled blood TCRbeta repertoires from subjects exposed to, actively infected with, or recovered from COVID-19 were included in the dataset. The repertoires were released in a freely available public database intended as a resource for research on the immune response to SARS-CoV-2. Samples came from the ongoing ImmuneRACE study (first 160 participants) plus 1,254 subjects from 6 global collaborators. Nearly every sample came with metadata listing a de-identified subject ID, COVID-19 status, age in years and sex. Where HLA class I and class II types were available, the types were taken from metadata supplied by the sample provider, not from assay-based typing.

This clone was observed a few times. Its recognized antigen is unknown. No per-base quality is available; no much larger clone lies one base away. The CDR3, cysteine through phenylalanine, is 18 amino acids long. The read is trimmed to its CDR3 DNA, 54 bases read in frame from base 1. CDR1 SGHTA and CDR2 FQGNSA were looked up in the germline V gene. Ends trimmed: V by 3 bases, J by 1 base; bases unmatched to a gene: 4. The immunoSEQ Assay, a bias-controlled multiplex PCR, was used to amplify TCRbeta CDR3 regions from genomic DNA. The study's processing was this. Within the assay, amplification of reference gene primers was used to estimate how many nucleated cells each sample contained. To quantify the absolute abundance of each unique TCRbeta CDR3 rearrangement, sequence reads were collapsed and filtered. For each sample, productive Simpson clonality was calculated by taking the square root of Simpson's diversity index across productive rearrangements. Imported from immuneACCESS, the table was reduced by TCRdb to in-frame sequences with V and J called. These copies leave out some clones; in studies compared against another copy, an unresolved V gene accounts for under half, and the cause of the remainder is not known. The V and J calls and clone size come from that table; D and trimming were worked out from the DNA. Here the sample has around 250,000 clones; over 75% occur a single time. Jointly, the top ten make up around 7.8% of the sample.

Whole blood was collected in K2EDTA tubes by collaborating institutions according to the institutions' own protocols. Collaborator samples were shipped for TCRbeta analysis as frozen whole blood, isolated PBMCs, or DNA extracted from either sample type. General conclusions and limits of the study: How much clinical and demographic metadata was included differed by source and by participant, and the metadata was provided uncurated.

Recombination joined TRBV7-2 with TRBJ2-2; TRBD2 lines up with 14 middle nucleotides. The sample comprised peripheral blood. The sequence came from a human donor in a cohort sampled during active COVID-19. CDR3 protein: CASSFRTSGGKNTGELFF. The nucleotides read TGTGCCAGCAGCTTTAGGACTAGCGGGGGGAAGAACACCGGGGAGCTGTTTTTT.